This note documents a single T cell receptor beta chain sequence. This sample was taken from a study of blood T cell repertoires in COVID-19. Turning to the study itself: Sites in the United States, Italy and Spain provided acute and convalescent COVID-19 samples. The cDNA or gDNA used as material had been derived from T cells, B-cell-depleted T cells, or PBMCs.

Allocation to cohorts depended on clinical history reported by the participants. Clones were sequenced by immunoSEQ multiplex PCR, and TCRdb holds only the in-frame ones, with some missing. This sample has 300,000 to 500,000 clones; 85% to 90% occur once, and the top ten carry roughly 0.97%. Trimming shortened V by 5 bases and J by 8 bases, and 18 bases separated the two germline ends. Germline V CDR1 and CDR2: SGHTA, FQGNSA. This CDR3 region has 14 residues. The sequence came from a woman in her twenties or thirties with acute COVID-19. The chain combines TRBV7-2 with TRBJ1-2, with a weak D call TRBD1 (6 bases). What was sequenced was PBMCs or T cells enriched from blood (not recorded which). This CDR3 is CASSLYRQAPGYTF. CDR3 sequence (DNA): TGTGCCAGCAGCCTATATCGACAGGCCCCCGGCTACACCTTC.